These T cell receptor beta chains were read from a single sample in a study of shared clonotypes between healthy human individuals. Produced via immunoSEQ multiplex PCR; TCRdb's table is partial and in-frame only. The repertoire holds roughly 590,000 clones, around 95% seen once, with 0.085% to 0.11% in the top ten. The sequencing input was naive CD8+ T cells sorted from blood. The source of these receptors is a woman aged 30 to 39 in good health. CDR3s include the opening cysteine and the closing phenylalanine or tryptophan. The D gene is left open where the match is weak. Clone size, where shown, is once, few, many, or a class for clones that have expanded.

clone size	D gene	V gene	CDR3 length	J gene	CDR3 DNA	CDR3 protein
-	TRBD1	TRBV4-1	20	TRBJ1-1	TGCGCCAGCAGCCAAGGGAATCCATGGGACAGGGGGCACATGAACACTGAAGCTTTCTTT	CASSQGNPWDRGHMNTEAFF
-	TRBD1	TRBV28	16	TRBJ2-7	TGTGCCAGCAGTTTCCCCAGGGACAGGGGGATCTACGAGCAGTACTTC	CASSFPRDRGIYEQYF
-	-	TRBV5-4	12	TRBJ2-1	TGTGCCAGCAGCCGGGACTTGAATGAGCAGTTCTTC	CASSRDLNEQFF
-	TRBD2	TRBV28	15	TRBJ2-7	TGTGCCAGCAGCCTTAGACTAGCGGGAGACTACGAGCAGTACTTC	CASSLRLAGDYEQYF
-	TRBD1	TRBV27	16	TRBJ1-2	TGTGCCAGCAGGTGGACAGGGGGCGTAAGAGGAGATGGCTACACCTTC	CASRWTGGVRGDGYTF
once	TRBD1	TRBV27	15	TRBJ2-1	TGTGCCAGCAGTTTGGGACAGAAGGGATACAATGAGCAGTTCTTC	CASSLGQKGYNEQFF
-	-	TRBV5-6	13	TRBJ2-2	TGTGCCAGCAGCATTACAGCTACCGGGGAGCTGTTTTTT	CASSITATGELFF
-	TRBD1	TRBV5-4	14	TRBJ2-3	TGTGCCAGCAGCTGGGACAGGGGGCAAGATACGCAGTATTTT	CASSWDRGQDTQYF
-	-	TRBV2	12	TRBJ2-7	TGTGCCAGCAGGGGAGTCTCCTACGAGCAGTACTTC	CASRGVSYEQYF
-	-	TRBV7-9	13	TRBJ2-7	TGTGCCAGCAGCTTAGGAAGGAACGACGAGCAGTACTTC	CASSLGRNDEQYF
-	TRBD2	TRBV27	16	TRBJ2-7	TGTGCCAGCAGTTTAGGGGGGGGTAGCGGAACCTACGAGCAGTACTTC	CASSLGGGSGTYEQYF
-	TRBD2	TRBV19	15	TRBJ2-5	TGTGCCAGTAGTAGCTCACTAGCGGGAGTGGAGACCCAGTACTTC	CASSSSLAGVETQYF
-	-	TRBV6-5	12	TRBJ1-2	TGTGCCAGCAGCGGTGCGGGCGACGGCTACACCTTC	CASSGAGDGYTF
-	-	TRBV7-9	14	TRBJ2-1	TGTGCCAGCAGTTCCGGGGGCGCCTACAATGAGCAGTTCTTC	CASSSGGAYNEQFF
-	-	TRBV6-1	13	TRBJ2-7	TGTGCCAGCAACTGGGGAATATCCTACGAGCAGTACTTC	CASNWGISYEQYF
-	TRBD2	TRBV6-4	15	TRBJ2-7	TGTGCCAGCAGTGTACTAGCGGGAGGCTCTTACGAGCAGTACTTC	CASSVLAGGSYEQYF
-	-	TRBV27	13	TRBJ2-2	TGTGCCAGCCGGTTTATGAACACCGGGGAGCTGTTTTTT	CASRFMNTGELFF
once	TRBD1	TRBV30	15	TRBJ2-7	TGTGCCTGGAGTGTAGCCGGGACAGGGGGCTACGAGCAGTACTTC	CAWSVAGTGGYEQYF
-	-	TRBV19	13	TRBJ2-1	TGTGCCAGTAGTCTCGGGAGAGGGAATGAGCAGTTCTTC	CASSLGRGNEQFF
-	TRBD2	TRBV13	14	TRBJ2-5	TGTGCCAGCAGCGTGAGACTAGCAGAAGAGACCCAGTACTTC	CASSVRLAEETQYF
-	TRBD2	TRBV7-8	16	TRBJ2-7	TGTGCCAGCAGCGCGCGAGGGACTAGCGGGAACTACGAGCAGTACTTC	CASSARGTSGNYEQYF
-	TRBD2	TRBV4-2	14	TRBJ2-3	TGTGCCAGCAGCCAGACTAGCGGGGCAGATACGCAGTATTTT	CASSQTSGADTQYF
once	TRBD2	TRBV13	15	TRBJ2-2	TGTGCCAGCAGCTCTCCTAGCGGAGGGGCCGGGGAGCTGTTTTTT	CASSSPSGGAGELFF
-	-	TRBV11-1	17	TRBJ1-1	TGTGCCAGCAGCTGGGACCAAGCGAGGGCGGTAAGAACTGAAGCTTTCTTT	CASSWDQARAVRTEAFF
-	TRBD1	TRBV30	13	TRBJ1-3	TGTGCCTGGGACAGGGGAACTGGAAACACCATATATTTT	CAWDRGTGNTIYF
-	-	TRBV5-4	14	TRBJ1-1	TGTGCCAGCAGCTTGAGCAGGGTTCGAACTGAAGCTTTCTTT	CASSLSRVRTEAFF
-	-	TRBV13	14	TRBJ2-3	TGTGCCAGCAGCTTAGAGGGGAGCACAGATACGCAGTATTTT	CASSLEGSTDTQYF
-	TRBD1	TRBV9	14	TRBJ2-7	TGTGCCAGCAGCATCGGGACAGTTGGGTACGAGCAGTACTTC	CASSIGTVGYEQYF
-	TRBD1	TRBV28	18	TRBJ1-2	TGTGCCAGCAGTTTGACGGTACAGGGGGGACTAGCTAACTATGGCTACACCTTC	CASSLTVQGGLANYGYTF
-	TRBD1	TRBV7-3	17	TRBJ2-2	TGTGCCAGCAGCTTGACTCCCCTGGGACAGGACACCGGGGAGCTGTTTTTT	CASSLTPLGQDTGELFF
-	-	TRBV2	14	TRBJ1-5	TGTGCCACTGGGACATCCTCCAGCAATCAGCCCCAGCATTTT	CATGTSSSNQPQHF
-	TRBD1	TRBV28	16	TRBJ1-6	TGTGCCAGCAGGACAGGACAGGGTTCCTATAATTCACCCCTCCACTTT	CASRTGQGSYNSPLHF
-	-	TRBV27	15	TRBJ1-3	TGTGCCAGCAGTTTATACATGAGCTCTGGAAACACCATATATTTT	CASSLYMSSGNTIYF
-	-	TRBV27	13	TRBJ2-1	TGTGCCAGCAGTTTTGGACAGTTCCATGAGCAGTTCTTC	CASSFGQFHEQFF
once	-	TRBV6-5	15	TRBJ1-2	TGTGCCAGCAGTTACTCGATTCACGAGGGCTATGGCTACACCTTC	CASSYSIHEGYGYTF
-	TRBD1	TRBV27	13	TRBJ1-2	TGTGCCAGCAGTTTAACACAGGGGTATGGCTACACCTTC	CASSLTQGYGYTF
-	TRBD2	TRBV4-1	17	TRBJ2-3	TGCGCCAGCAGCCAAGGACCCTTGGCGGGGGGGACAGATACGCAGTATTTT	CASSQGPLAGGTDTQYF
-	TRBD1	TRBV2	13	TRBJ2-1	TGTGCCAGCAGTGAAGACAGGGGTGGTGAGCAGTTCTTC	CASSEDRGGEQFF
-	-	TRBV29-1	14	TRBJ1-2	TGCAGCGTTGAAGATTCATGGTCGTCTAATGGCTACACCTTC	CSVEDSWSSNGYTF
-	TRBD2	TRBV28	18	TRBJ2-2	TGTGCCAGCAGTTTACGGTTCAGACTAGCGGGTTCTGGCGGGGAGCTGTTTTTT	CASSLRFRLAGSGGELFF
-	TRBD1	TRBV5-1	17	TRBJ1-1	TGCGCCAGCAGCTTGAAAGTGGGAGGGGGCGCTGACACTGAAGCTTTCTTT	CASSLKVGGGADTEAFF
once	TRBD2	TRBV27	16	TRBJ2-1	TGTGCCAGCAGTTCTTGGAGCGGGGTCACCTACAATGAGCAGTTCTTC	CASSSWSGVTYNEQFF
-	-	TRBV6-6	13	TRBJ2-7	TGTGCCAGCAGTTACTCCGACACCTACGAGCAGTACTTC	CASSYSDTYEQYF
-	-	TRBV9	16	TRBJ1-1	TGTGCCAGCAGCGCCCTCGGTGGAGGGCGGGACACTGAAGCTTTCTTT	CASSALGGGRDTEAFF
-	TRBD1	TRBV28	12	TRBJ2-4	TGTGCCAGTTCCGGGGACAGAAACATTCAGTACTTC	CASSGDRNIQYF
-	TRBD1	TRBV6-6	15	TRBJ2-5	TGTGCCAGCAGTAAAACAGGGGGCCGGCAAGAGACCCAGTACTTC	CASSKTGGRQETQYF
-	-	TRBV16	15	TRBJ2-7	TGTGCCAGCAGCCAAACGGGGGAGAGGACGTACGAGCAGTACTTC	CASSQTGERTYEQYF
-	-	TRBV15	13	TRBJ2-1	TGTGCCACCAGCAGAGAAGTATACAATGAGCAGTTCTTC	CATSREVYNEQFF
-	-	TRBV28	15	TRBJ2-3	TGTGCCAGCAGTTTAACCCAGCTACGCACAGATACGCAGTATTTT	CASSLTQLRTDTQYF
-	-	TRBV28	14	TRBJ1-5	TGTGCCAGCAGTTTACGGGTGGGCAATCAGCCCCAGCATTTT	CASSLRVGNQPQHF
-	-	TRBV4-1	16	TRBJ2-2	TGCGCCAGCAGCCCCGGGGTCGGGTTAGAGGCCGGGGAGCTGTTTTTT	CASSPGVGLEAGELFF
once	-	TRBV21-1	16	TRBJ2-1	TGTGCCAGCAGCAAAGGGGCCAGGGAGCCCTACAATGAGCAGTTCTTC	CASSKGAREPYNEQFF
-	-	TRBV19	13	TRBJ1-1	TGTGCCAGTAGTATGGGGGCGTCGACTGAAGCTTTCTTT	CASSMGASTEAFF
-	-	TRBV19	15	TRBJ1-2	TGTGCCAGTAGTAAGTGGGAAACAAACCTCTATGGCTACGCCTTC	CASSKWETNLYGYAF
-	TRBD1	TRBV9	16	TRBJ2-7	TGTGCCAGCAGCGAGGGCCCCGACAGGGCCACCTACGAGCAGTACTTC	CASSEGPDRATYEQYF
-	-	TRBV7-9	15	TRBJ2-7	TGTGCCAGCAGCCCCGCGAGTACAGGGTTGTACGAGCAGTACTTC	CASSPASTGLYEQYF